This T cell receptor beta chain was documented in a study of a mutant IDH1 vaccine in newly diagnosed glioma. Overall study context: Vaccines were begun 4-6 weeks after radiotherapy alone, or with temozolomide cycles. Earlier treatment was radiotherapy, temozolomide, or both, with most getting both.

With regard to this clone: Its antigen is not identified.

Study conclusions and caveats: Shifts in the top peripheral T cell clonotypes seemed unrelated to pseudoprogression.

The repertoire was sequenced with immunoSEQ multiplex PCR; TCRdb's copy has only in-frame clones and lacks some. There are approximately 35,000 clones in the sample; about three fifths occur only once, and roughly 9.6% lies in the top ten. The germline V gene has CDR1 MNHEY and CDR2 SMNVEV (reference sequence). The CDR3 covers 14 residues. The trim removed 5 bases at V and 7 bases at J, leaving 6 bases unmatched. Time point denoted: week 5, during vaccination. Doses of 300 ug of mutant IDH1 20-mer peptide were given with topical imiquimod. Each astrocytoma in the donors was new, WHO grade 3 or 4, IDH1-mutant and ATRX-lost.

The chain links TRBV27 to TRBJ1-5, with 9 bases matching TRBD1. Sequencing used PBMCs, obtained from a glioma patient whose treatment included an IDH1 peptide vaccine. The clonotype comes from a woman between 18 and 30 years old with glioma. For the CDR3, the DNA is TGTGCCAGCAGTCCTACAGGGGGCCTACAGCCCCAGCATTTT. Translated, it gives CASSPTGGLQPQHF.